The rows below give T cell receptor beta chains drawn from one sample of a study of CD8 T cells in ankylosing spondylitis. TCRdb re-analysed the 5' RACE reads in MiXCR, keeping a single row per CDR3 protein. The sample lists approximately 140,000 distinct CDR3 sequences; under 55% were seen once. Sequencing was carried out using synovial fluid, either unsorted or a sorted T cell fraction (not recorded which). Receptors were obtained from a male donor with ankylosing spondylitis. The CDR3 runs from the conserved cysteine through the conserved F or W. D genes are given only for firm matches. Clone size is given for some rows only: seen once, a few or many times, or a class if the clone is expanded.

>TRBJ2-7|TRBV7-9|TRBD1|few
CASSKGPDRGDEQYF
TGTGCCAGCAGCAAAGGCCCAGACAGGGGGGACGAGCAGTACTTC
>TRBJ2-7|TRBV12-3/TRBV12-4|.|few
CASSFGPPSSEQYF
TGTGCCAGCAGTTTTGGGCCGCCCTCATCCGAGCAGTACTTC
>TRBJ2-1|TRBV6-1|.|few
CASSEGLEGHEQFF
TGTGCCAGCAGTGAAGGACTAGAGGGCCATGAGCAGTTCTTC
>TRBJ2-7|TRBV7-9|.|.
CASSLFQWRQYF
TGTGCCAGCAGCTTATTTCAGTGGCGGCAGTACTTC
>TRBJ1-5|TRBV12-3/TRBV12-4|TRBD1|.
CASSLSGTGRRQPQHF
TGTGCCAGCAGTTTAAGTGGGACAGGGAGACGCCAGCCCCAGCATTTT
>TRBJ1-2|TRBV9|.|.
CASSGLREGYTF
TGTGCCAGCAGCGGCTTGAGGGAAGGCTACACCTTC
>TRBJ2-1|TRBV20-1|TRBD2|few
CSAPTSDYNEQFF
TGCAGTGCCCCGACTAGCGACTACAATGAGCAGTTCTTC
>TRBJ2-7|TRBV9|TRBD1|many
CASSGQGPTYEQYF
TGTGCCAGCAGCGGACAGGGGCCTACCTACGAGCAGTACTTC
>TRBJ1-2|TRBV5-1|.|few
CASSLRHWDEGYTF
TGCGCCAGCAGCCTACGACACTGGGACGAAGGCTACACCTTC
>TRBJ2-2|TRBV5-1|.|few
CASRPPAGPTGELFF
TGCGCCAGCAGGCCCCCGGCGGGCCCCACCGGGGAGCTGTTTTTT
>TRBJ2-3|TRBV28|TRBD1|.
CASSLFRGRQITDTQYF
TGTGCCAGCAGTTTATTCAGGGGGCGACAGATCACAGATACGCAGTATTTT